The sequence of this T cell receptor (beta chain) was determined in a study of OX40 agonist ivuxolimab in advanced cancers. In the case of this clone: The target antigen is unknown.

TCRdb's copy holds only in-frame clones and misses some; the assay was immunoSEQ multiplex PCR. The data show approximately 100,000 clones, about nine tenths seen once. Whole-study findings and limits: Some of the lowest clonal expansion was seen in partial responders at 0.1-3.0 mg/kg. At 0.1 to 3.0 mg/kg and by week 6, clonal expansion occurred in CD4+ and CD8+ blood T cells.

Germline V gene lookup returns CDR1 MNHEY and CDR2 SMNVEV (reference sequence). There are 16 residues in the CDR3. Trimming removed 4 bases from V and 4 bases from J; junction bases left unmatched: 8. This sequence originates from an adult with an advanced solid tumor such as melanoma, head and neck, liver or kidney cancer. The sequencing here drew on CD4+ or CD8+ T cells sorted from blood, taken in a trial of the OX40 agonist ivuxolimab. The chain is built from TRBV27 and TRBJ2-7; TRBD2 aligns across 12 bases. This chain's CDR3 is CASSSPLAGGQYEQYF. The DNA for the CDR3 is TGTGCCAGCAGTTCCCCACTAGCGGGAGGACAATACGAGCAGTACTTC.